The source of this T cell receptor (beta chain) is a study of tumor-infiltrating lymphocytes in glioblastoma multiforme. Findings and caveats of the study: Unequal TCR RNA per T cell might skew measured clone sizes. Just one glioblastoma patient contributed to the TCR-mutation comparison.

Details on this clonotype: Its antigen remains unknown.

TCRB libraries came from RNA via three nested multiplex PCR rounds. TCRdb re-derived calls from the multiplex PCR reads in MiXCR, one entry per CDR3 protein. The sample has 8,000 or so distinct CDR3 sequences, around 80% seen once. This CDR3 is built from 17 residues. Germline CDR1 is MNHNS and CDR2 is SASEGT. V shed 2 bases, J shed 1 base, and the junction held 6 bases outside the gene matches. The receptor's source is a male donor with glioblastoma. V and J are TRBV6-1 and TRBJ2-7; 12 nucleotides match TRBD2. The specimen was brain tumor tissue. The CDR3, as DNA: TGTGCCAGCAGTGAACAACTAGCGGGAGGCCCTTCCTACGAGCAGTACTTC. The encoded protein is CASSEQLAGGPSYEQYF.